The subject of this entry is one TCR beta chain. Antigen: not known. This entry belongs to a study of T cell repertoires in cytomegalovirus infection. General study findings and limits: People with CMV and the relevant HLA were identified by cumulative public TCR beta family frequency. Clonotypes of TCR beta that were HLA-C-restricted and CMV-specific dominated the ex vivo response.

TCRdb reprocessed the reads via MiXCR and lists one record per CDR3 protein. The table lists approximately 110,000 distinct CDR3 sequences, around 40% of them singletons. Trimming left V 6 bases short and J 8 bases short, with 7 bases between. The CDR3 extends over 11 amino acids. CDR1 MNHNY and CDR2 SVGAGI come from the germline V gene (reference sequence). The sample consisted of CD8+ T cells from cultured PBMCs, taken from culture after CMV antigen stimulation. The receptor was derived from a human donor in good health (CMV status not recorded). Some clones in this sample may be carry-over from other donors' samples. V usage is TRBV6-6 and J usage is TRBJ1-4; no clear D. Here the CDR3 reads CASRGAEKLFF. The CDR3 DNA follows: TGTGCCAGCAGAGGTGCCGAAAAACTGTTTTTT.